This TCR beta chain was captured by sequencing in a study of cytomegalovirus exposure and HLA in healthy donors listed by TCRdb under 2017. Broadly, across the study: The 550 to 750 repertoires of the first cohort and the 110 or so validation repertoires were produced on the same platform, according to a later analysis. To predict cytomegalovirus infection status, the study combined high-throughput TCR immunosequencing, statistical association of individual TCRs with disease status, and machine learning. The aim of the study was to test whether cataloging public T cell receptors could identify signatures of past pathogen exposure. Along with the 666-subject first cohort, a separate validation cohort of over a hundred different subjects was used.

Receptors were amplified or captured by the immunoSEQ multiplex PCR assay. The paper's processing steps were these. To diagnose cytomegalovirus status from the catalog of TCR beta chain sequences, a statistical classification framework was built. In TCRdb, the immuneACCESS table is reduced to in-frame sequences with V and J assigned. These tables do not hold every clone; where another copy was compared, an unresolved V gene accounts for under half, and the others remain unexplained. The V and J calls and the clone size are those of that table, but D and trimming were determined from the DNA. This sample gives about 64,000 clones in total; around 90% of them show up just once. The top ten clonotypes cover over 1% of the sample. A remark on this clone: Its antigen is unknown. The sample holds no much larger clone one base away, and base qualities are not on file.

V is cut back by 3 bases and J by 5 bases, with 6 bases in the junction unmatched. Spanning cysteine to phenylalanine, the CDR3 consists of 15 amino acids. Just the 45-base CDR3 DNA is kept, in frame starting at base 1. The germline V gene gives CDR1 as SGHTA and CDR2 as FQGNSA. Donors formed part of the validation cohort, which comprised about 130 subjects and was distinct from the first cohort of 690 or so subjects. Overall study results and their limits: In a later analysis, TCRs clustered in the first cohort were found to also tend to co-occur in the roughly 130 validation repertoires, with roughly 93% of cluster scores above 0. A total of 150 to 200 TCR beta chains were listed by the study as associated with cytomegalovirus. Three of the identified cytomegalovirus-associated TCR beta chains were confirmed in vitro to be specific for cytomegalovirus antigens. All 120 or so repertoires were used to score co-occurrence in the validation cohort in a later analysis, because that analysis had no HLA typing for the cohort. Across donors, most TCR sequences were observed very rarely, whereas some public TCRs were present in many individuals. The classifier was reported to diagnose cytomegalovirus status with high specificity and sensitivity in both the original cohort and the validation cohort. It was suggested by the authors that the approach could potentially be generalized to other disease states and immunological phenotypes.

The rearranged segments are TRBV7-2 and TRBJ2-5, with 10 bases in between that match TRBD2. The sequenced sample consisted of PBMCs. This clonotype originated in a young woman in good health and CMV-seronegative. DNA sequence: TGTGCCAGCAGCTTGCAGCGGGGGGGCGGTGAGACCCAGTACTTC. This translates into CASSLQRGGGETQYF.